This T cell receptor (beta chain) was sequenced during a study of blood T cell repertoires in COVID-19. Here immunoSEQ multiplex PCR was the method, and the copy in TCRdb shows in-frame clones only, minus some. Here the sample spans around 300,000 clones, 85% to 90% being singletons. Sequencing was done on a sample of peripheral blood. This clonotype originated in a woman in her twenties or thirties with COVID-19, enrolled during active disease.

This chain's CDR3 is CASSPVGGETYNEQFF. The CDR3 DNA sequence: TGTGCCAGCAGCCCAGTCGGCGGGGAAACCTACAATGAGCAGTTCTTC. The chain uses TRBV5-4 and TRBJ2-1; a possible D gene is TRBD2 (6 bases). This CDR3 spans 16 amino acids. CDR1 SGHNT and CDR2 YYREEE come from the germline V gene (reference sequence). V was shortened by 4 bases and J by 2 bases, with 16 bases between the two germline ends. Using reference TRBV5-4 and TRBJ2-1 for the parts outside the CDR3, the full variable domain is ETGVTQSPTHLIKTRGQQVTLRCSSQSGHNTVSWYQQALGQGPQFIFQYYREEENGRGNFPPRFSGLQFPNYSSELNVNALELDDSALYLCASSPVGGETYNEQFFGPGTRLTVL.